Following are 24 T cell receptor beta chains from one sample sequenced in a study of blood T cell repertoires in COVID-19. This table comes from immunoSEQ multiplex PCR, and its TCRdb copy is limited to in-frame clones, with some not included. The repertoire holds 85,000 to 130,000 clones, approximately 88% seen once, with 4.5% to 5.5% in the top ten. Sample: peripheral blood. The source is a human donor in a cohort sampled during active COVID-19.

This clone was detected a few times. V is TRBV19 and J is TRBJ1-5; 8 nucleotides line up with TRBD1. V dropped 3 bases and J dropped 7; count of bases not matched to a gene: 8. From germline, CDR1 is LNHDA and CDR2 SQIVND (reference sequence). The CDR3 consists of 15 residues. The CDR3 sequence: CASSIRQGAGQPQHF. CDR3 nucleotide sequence: TGTGCCAGTAGTATCCGGCAGGGGGCTGGACAGCCCCAGCATTTT.

This clone was counted a few times. V usage is TRBV3-1 (or the pseudogene TRBV3-2) and J usage is TRBJ1-5; 9 bases align to TRBD1. Trimming removed 2 bases from V and 0 bases from J; junction bases left unmatched: 23. CDR3 length equals 23 residues. The germline CDR1 and CDR2 sequences are LGHDT and YNNKEL (reference sequence). The CDR3 sequence is CASSQPSSKGQGLSGYSNQPQHF. The DNA for the CDR3 is TGTGCCAGCAGCCAACCCAGCTCGAAGGGACAGGGTCTGAGCGGGTATAGCAATCAGCCCCAGCATTTT.

This clone was seen once. This chain links TRBV5-5 with TRBJ2-3, with D possibly TRBD1 on 5 matching bases. CDR1 and CDR2 (germline): SGHKS, YYEKEE (reference sequence). The CDR3 length is 15 residues. Trimming stripped 3 bases from V and 0 bases from J, with 11 bases between. The CDR3 region is CASSWGRVSTDTQYF. The CDR3 DNA sequence: TGTGCCAGCAGCTGGGGCAGGGTAAGCACAGATACGCAGTATTTT.

The rearrangement uses TRBV9 and TRBJ2-1; D may be TRBD2 (5 bases). Looked up from germline, CDR1 is SGDLS and CDR2 is YYNGEE. The CDR3 contains 14 residues. V gave up 0 bases and J gave up 10 bases, with 14 bases separating them. CDR3 sequence (DNA): TGTGCCAGCAGCGTAGCTGTACGGGGAGTAGAGCAGTTCTTC. Its protein product is CASSVAVRGVEQFF.

This clone was detected only once. The chain combines TRBV7-9 with TRBJ2-7; D is possibly TRBD2 (5 bases). CDR1 is SEHNR, CDR2 FQNEAQ, per germline (reference sequence). This CDR3 has 16 amino acids. V lost 5 bases and J 5 bases, leaving 22 bases between the germline ends. The CDR3: CASSRYAGVHNNEQYF. The DNA for the CDR3 is TGTGCCAGCAGCCGATACGCCGGGGTCCACAACAACGAGCAGTACTTC.

The chain joins TRBV18 to TRBJ2-5; D is uncertain. CDR1 KGHSH and CDR2 LQKENI come from the germline V gene. This CDR3 spans 12 amino acids. Trimming took off 3 bases at V and 5 bases at J, with 7 bases between the two ends. The CDR3 spells CASSPSTETQYF. CDR3 nucleotides: TGTGCCAGCTCACCCTCTACGGAGACCCAGTACTTC.

This clone was recorded only once. For the CDR3, the DNA is TGTGCCAGCTCACCCACGACAGAATACTCCTACGAGCAGTACTTC. It codes for CASSPTTEYSYEQYF. V is TRBV18 and J is TRBJ2-7, with TRBD1 as a possible D gene (5 bases). Germline V gene sequence: CDR1 KGHSH, CDR2 LQKENI. Trimming pared 3 bases from V and 0 bases from J, leaving 12 bases between. This CDR3 spans 15 amino acids.

This clone was detected once. The chain joins TRBV11-2 to TRBJ2-3, with D maybe TRBD2 (6 bases). Germline V gene lookup returns CDR1 SGHAT and CDR2 FQNNGV. The CDR3 spans 13 residues. Trimming cost V 2 bases and J 6 bases, with 9 bases left between them. The CDR3 loop reads CASSLREVDTQYF. In nucleotides, the CDR3 is TGTGCCAGCAGCTTAAGGGAGGTCGATACGCAGTATTTT.

The V gene is TRBV30, the J gene TRBJ1-5; the match to TRBD1 covers 8 bases. Germline CDR1 reads GTSNPN; CDR2 reads SVGIG (reference sequence). The CDR3 is 17 residues long. The ends lost 0 bases at V and 1 base at J; junction bases unmatched: 8. CDR3 sequence (DNA): TGTGCCTGGAGTGTGGGGGAAACAGGGGGAAGCAATCAGCCCCAGCATTTT. It encodes CAWSVGETGGSNQPQHF.

The chain joins TRBV3-1 (or the pseudogene TRBV3-2) to TRBJ2-1; D is ambiguous. Trimming stripped 4 bases from V and 6 bases from J, with 19 bases between. The CDR3 runs 16 residues. Germline assignment: CDR1 LGHDT and CDR2 YNNKEL (reference sequence). The CDR3 DNA reads TGTGCCAGCAGCCTCCACGGTGCCGGGTTGTCCAATGAGCAGTTCTTC. Translation gives CASSLHGAGLSNEQFF.

The chain combines TRBV2 with TRBJ2-7, with 7 bases aligning to TRBD2. CDR3 length equals 13 residues. Trimming at V came to 6 bases and at J to 5 bases, leaving 7 bases not matched to a gene. Germline values: CDR1 SNHLY, CDR2 FYNNEI. Here the CDR3 DNA reads TGTGCCAGCAGCGAGCGGGATCACGACGAGCAGTACTTC. Translating gives CASSERDHDEQYF. The whole variable domain, remainder taken from reference TRBV2 and TRBJ2-7, is EPEVTQTPSHQVTQMGQEVILRCVPISNHLYFYWYRQILGQKVEFLVSFYNNEISEKSEIFDDQFSVERPDGSNFTLKIRSTKLEDSAMYFCASSERDHDEQYFGPGTRLTVT.

This clone was found a few times. This sequence joins TRBV5-1 and TRBJ2-7; TRBD1 matches at 11 bases. The CDR3 is 14 residues long. The ends lost 4 bases at V and 6 bases at J; junction bases unmatched: 6. From germline, CDR1 is SGHRS and CDR2 YFSETQ. In DNA form, the CDR3 reads TGCGCCAGCAGCCACGGGACAGGGGGTACCGAGCAGTACTTC. Translating it yields CASSHGTGGTEQYF.

The gene calls are TRBV6-5 and TRBJ2-7; D may be TRBD1 (7 bases). Germline V gene lookup returns CDR1 MNHEY and CDR2 SVGAGI. V was cut by 2 bases and J by 1 base, with 12 bases left in between. There are 15 residues in the CDR3. DNA of the CDR3: TGTGCCAGCAGTTACCTTCAGGGGGGTTCCTACGAGCAGTACTTC. This sequence encodes CASSYLQGGSYEQYF.

To note about this clone: One end of the junction fails to match germline, which may point to a read error. The chain combines TRBV6-6 with TRBJ2-5; maybe TRBD1 (6 bases). Germline CDR1 and CDR2: MNHNY and SVGAGI (reference sequence). The CDR3 loop spans 13 amino acids. CDR3 sequence (DNA): TGTGCCAGCAGTTACATGTTCGGGGACATGTATAACTTC. It translates to CASSYMFGDMYNF.

CDR3 sequence (DNA): TGTGCCAGCATCAACTATAGCAATCAGCCCCAGCATTTT. This gives the protein CASINYSNQPQHF. The chain links TRBV28 to TRBJ1-5, with D hard to call. With 7 bases removed from V and 0 bases from J, the gap between germline ends came to 7 bases. The CDR3 has 13 amino acids. Germline V gives CDR1 MDHEN, CDR2 SYDVKM.

This clone was counted only a few times. The genes are TRBV2 and TRBJ2-1, with D maybe TRBD1 (6 bases). This CDR3 comprises 14 residues. V lost 8 bases to trimming and J lost 5 bases, with 16 bases between them. Germline V CDR1 and CDR2: SNHLY, FYNNEI. The CDR3 sequence: CASGSGTHHNEQFF. The CDR3 DNA is TGTGCCAGCGGTTCCGGGACACACCACAATGAGCAGTTCTTC. Filled out from reference TRBV2 and TRBJ2-1, the complete variable domain reads EPEVTQTPSHQVTQMGQEVILRCVPISNHLYFYWYRQILGQKVEFLVSFYNNEISEKSEIFDDQFSVERPDGSNFTLKIRSTKLEDSAMYFCASGSGTHHNEQFFGPGTRLTVL.

In DNA, the CDR3 is TGCGCCAGCAGCTCAGACGGGACAGACCGAAACACCATATATTTT. It yields the protein CASSSDGTDRNTIYF. The rearrangement joins TRBV5-1 to TRBJ1-3; 7 bases are a match to TRBD1. In germline, CDR1 is SGHRS, CDR2 YFSETQ. This CDR3 spans 15 amino acids. Losses at the gene ends were 3 bases for V and 5 bases for J; bases not matched to a gene: 8.

V and J are TRBV11-2 and TRBJ2-7; weak D call: TRBD2 (5 bases). Trimming removed 0 bases from V and 7 bases from J, with 13 bases in between. CDR1 and CDR2 from the germline V gene are SGHAT and FQNNGV. This CDR3 is built from 14 residues. CDR3 region: CASSLDRGTAEQYF. DNA for the CDR3: TGTGCCAGCAGCTTAGATCGGGGAACGGCAGAGCAGTACTTC.

The CDR3 reads CASSQVTSGGTDTQYF. DNA for the CDR3: TGCGCCAGCAGCCAAGTGACTAGCGGGGGCACAGATACGCAGTATTTT. The V call is TRBV4-3, the J call TRBJ2-3; 11 nucleotides align to TRBD2. Trimming at V came to 1 base and at J to 1 base, leaving 1 base not matched to a gene. Per the germline V gene, CDR1 is LGHNA and CDR2 is YSLEER. This CDR3 is built from 16 residues.

The chain carries TRBV6-5 and TRBJ1-1; D uncertain. Per the germline V gene, CDR1 is MNHEY and CDR2 is SVGAGI. This CDR3 has 14 residues. The V end lost 6 bases, the J end lost 0 bases, and 11 bases lay between the germline ends. CDR3 sequence (DNA): TGTGCCAGCAGGCTATATCAAGTGAACACTGAAGCTTTCTTT. It specifies CASRLYQVNTEAFF.

This chain uses TRBV9 with TRBJ2-3; D uncertain. There are 13 residues in the CDR3. With 0 bases removed from V and 3 bases from J, the gap between germline ends came to 5 bases. Germline lookup yields CDR1 SGDLS and CDR2 YYNGEE. CDR3 nucleotide sequence: TGTGCCAGCAGCGTAGCTCAGACAGATACGCAGTATTTT. Its translation: CASSVAQTDTQYF.

CDR3 nucleotides: TGTGCCAGCGCTACAGGGGCGAACACTGAAGCTTTCTTT. Protein product: CASATGANTEAFF. This chain uses TRBV12-3 or TRBV12-4 with TRBJ1-1, with 7 bases fitting TRBD1. Germline trimming cut 8 bases from V and 1 base from J; bases unmatched to any gene: 4. The CDR3 totals 13 residues.

The V gene is TRBV5-1, the J gene TRBJ1-2, with 7 bases identical to TRBD1. The CDR3 runs to 15 residues. Germline V gene lookup returns CDR1 SGHRS and CDR2 YFSETQ. Trimming removed 4 bases from V and 4 bases from J; junction bases left unmatched: 10. CDR3 loop: CASSGRDSSAYGYTF. CDR3 DNA: TGCGCCAGCAGCGGTCGGGACAGTTCCGCCTATGGCTACACCTTC.

This chain connects TRBV4-1 to TRBJ1-2, with TRBD1 as a possible D gene (6 bases). Germline loops: CDR1 MGHRA, CDR2 YSYEKL. The ends were cut back, 5 bases at V and 0 bases at J, with 10 bases in the middle. The CDR3 contains 14 residues. CDR3: CASSSGATNYGYTF. The CDR3 DNA reads TGCGCCAGCAGCTCAGGGGCTACTAACTATGGCTACACCTTC.